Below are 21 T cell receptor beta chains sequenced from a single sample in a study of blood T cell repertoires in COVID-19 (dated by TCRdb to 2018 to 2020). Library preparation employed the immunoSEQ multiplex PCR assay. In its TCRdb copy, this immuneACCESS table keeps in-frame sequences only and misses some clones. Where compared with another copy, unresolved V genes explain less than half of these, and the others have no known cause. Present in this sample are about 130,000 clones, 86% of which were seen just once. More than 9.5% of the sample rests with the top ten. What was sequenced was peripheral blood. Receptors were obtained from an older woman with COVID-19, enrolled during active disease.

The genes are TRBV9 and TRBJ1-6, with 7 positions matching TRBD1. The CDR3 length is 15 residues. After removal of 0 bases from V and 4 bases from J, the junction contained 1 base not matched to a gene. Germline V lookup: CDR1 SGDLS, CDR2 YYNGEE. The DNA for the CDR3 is TGTGCCAGCAGCGTAGGGACAGGTTATAATTCACCCCTCCACTTT. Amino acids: CASSVGTGYNSPLHF.

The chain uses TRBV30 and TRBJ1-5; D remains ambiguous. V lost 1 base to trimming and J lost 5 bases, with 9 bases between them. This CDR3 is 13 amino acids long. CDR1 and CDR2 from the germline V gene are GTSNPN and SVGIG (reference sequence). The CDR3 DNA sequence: TGTGCCTGGAGTGAAGGAGCCTATCAGCCCCAGCATTTT. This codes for CAWSEGAYQPQHF.

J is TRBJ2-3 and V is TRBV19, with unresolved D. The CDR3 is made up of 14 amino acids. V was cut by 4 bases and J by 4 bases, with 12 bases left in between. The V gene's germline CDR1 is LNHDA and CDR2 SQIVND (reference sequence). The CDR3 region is CASSTPSASDTQYF. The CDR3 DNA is TGTGCCAGTAGTACTCCTTCAGCGTCAGATACGCAGTATTTT.

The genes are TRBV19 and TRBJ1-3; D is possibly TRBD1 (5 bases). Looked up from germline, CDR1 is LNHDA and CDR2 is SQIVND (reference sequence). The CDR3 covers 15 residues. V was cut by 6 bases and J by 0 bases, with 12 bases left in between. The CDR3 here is CASSTLDSSGNTIYF. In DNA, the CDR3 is TGTGCCAGTAGCACCCTAGACAGCTCTGGAAACACCATATATTTT.

The CDR3 bases are TGTGCCAGCAGCCCCCTCGATACGCAGTATTTT. It specifies CASSPLDTQYF. The chain carries TRBV5-5 and TRBJ2-3; D unclear. The germline V gene has CDR1 SGHKS and CDR2 YYEKEE (reference sequence). This CDR3 spans 11 amino acids. V was shortened by 4 bases and J by 6 bases, with 6 bases between the two germline ends.

The DNA for the CDR3 is TGTGCCAGCAGCTTAACAGACAGGGTAGATTCGGGCTACACCTTC. Amino acids: CASSLTDRVDSGYTF. This chain uses TRBV7-9 with TRBJ1-2; 7 bases are a match to TRBD1. V dropped 2 bases and J dropped 8; count of bases not matched to a gene: 11. CDR1 and CDR2 (germline): SEHNR, FQNEAQ (reference sequence). The CDR3 totals 15 residues.

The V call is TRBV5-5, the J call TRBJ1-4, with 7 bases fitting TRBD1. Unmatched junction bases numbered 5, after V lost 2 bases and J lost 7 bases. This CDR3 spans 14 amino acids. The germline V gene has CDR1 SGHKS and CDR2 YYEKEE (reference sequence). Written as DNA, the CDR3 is TGTGCCAGCAGCTTACAGGGGATCGGTGAAAAACTGTTTTTT. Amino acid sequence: CASSLQGIGEKLFF.

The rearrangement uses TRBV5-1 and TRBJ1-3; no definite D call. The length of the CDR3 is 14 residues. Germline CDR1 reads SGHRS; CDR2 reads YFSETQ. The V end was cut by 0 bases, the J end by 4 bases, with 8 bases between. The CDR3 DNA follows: TGCGCCAGCAGCTTGGCGTTACAAGGAAACACCATATATTTT. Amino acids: CASSLALQGNTIYF.

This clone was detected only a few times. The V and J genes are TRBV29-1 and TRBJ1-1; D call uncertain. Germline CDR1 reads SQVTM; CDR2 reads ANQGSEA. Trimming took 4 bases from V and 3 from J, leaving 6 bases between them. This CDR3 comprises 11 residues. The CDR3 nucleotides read TGCAGCGTTGTTACTCACACTGAAGCTTTCTTT. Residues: CSVVTHTEAFF.

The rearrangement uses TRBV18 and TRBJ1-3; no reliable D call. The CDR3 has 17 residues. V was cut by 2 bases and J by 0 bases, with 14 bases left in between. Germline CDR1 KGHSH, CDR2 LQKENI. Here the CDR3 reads CASSPVAALPSGNTIYF. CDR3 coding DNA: TGTGCCAGCTCACCAGTTGCGGCGCTACCCTCTGGAAACACCATATATTTT.

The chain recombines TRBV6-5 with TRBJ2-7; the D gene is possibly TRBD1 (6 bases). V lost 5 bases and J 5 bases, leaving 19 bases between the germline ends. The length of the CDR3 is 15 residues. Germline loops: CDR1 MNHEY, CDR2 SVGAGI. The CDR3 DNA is TGTGCCAGCAGTACCCCAGGGGCAGGGTCACACGAGCAGTACTTC. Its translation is CASSTPGAGSHEQYF.

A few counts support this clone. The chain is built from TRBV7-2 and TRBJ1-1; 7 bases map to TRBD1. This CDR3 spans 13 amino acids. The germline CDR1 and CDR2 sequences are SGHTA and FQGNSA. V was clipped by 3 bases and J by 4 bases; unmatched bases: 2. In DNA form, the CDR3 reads TGTGCCAGCAGCTTCCCAGGGGGCACTGAAGCTTTCTTT. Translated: CASSFPGGTEAFF.

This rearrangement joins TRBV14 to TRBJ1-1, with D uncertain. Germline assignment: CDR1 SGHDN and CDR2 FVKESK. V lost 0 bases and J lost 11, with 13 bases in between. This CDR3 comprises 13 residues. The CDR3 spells CASSQDISGRAFF. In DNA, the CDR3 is TGTGCCAGCAGCCAAGATATTTCCGGTCGGGCTTTCTTT. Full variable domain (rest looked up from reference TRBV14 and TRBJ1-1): EAGVTQFPSHSVIEKGQTVTLRCDPISGHDNLYWYRRVMGKEIKFLLHFVKESKQDESGMPNNRFLAERTGGTYSTLKVQPAELEDSGVYFCASSQDISGRAFFGQGTRLTVV.

CDR3 sequence: CASSIEQGFNQPQHF. DNA of the CDR3: TGTGCCAGTAGTATAGAACAGGGCTTTAATCAGCCCCAGCATTTT. The chain is built from TRBV19 and TRBJ1-5; tentatively, D is TRBD1 (6 bases). V dropped 0 bases and J dropped 4 bases, with 10 bases sitting between them. This CDR3 is 15 amino acids long. The V gene's germline CDR1 is LNHDA and CDR2 SQIVND (reference sequence).

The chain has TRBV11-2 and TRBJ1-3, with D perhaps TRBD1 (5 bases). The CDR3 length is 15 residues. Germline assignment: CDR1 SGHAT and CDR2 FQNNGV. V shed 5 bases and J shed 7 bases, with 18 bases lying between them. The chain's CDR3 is CASSKRAGNKNTIYF. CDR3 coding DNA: TGTGCCAGCAGCAAAAGGGCAGGGAATAAGAACACCATATATTTT.

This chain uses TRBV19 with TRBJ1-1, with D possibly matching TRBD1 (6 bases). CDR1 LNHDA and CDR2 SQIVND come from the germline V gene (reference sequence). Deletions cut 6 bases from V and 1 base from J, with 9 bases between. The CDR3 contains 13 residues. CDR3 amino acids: CASRLGANTEAFF. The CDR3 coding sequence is TGTGCCAGTAGGTTGGGGGCGAACACTGAAGCTTTCTTT.

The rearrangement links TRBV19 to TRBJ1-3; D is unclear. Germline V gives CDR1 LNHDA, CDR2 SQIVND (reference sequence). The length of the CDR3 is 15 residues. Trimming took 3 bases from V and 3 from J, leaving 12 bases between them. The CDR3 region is CASSIVWGGGNTIYF. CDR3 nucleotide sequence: TGTGCCAGTAGTATTGTGTGGGGAGGTGGAAACACCATATATTTT.

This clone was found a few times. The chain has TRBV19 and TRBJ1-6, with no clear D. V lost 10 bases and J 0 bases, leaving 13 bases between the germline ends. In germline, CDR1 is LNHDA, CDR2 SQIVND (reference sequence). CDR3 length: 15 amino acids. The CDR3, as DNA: TGTGCCACCTGCAGGACTAGCTCCTATAATTCACCCCTCCACTTT. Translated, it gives CATCRTSSYNSPLHF. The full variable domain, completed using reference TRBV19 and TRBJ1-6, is DGGITQSPKYLFRKEGQNVTLSCEQNLNHDAMYWYRQDPGQGLRLIYYSQIVNDFQKGDIAEGYSVSREKKESFPLTVTSAQKNPTAFYLCATCRTSSYNSPLHFGNGTRLTVT.

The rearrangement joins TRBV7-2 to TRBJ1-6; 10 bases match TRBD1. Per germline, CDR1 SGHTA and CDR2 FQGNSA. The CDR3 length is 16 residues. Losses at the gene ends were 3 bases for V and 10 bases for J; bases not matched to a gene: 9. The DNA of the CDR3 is TGTGCCAGCAGCTTCGCGACAGGGGGCAATGGGTCACCCCTCCACTTT. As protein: CASSFATGGNGSPLHF. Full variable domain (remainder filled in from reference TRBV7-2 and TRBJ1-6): GAGVSQSPSNKVTEKGKDVELRCDPISGHTALYWYRQSLGQGLEFLIYFQGNSAPDKSGLPSDRFSAERTGGSVSTLTIQRTQQEDSAVYLCASSFATGGNGSPLHFGNGTRLTVT.

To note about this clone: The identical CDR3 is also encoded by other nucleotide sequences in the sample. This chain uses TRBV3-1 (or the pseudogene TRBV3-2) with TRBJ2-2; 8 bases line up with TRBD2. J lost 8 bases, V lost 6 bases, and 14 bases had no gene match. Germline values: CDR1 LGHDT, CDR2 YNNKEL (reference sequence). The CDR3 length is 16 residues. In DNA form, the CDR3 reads TGTGCCAGCAGTCACTCGTCTAGCGGGCTCTGGGGGGAGCTGTTTTTT. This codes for CASSHSSSGLWGELFF.

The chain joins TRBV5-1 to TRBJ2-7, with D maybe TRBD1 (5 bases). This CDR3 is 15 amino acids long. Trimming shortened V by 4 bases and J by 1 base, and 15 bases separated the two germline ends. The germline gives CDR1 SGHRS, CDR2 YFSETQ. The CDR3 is CASSQDHWTSYEQYF. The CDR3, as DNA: TGCGCCAGCAGCCAGGACCATTGGACATCCTACGAGCAGTACTTC. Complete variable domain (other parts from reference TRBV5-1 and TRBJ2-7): KAGVTQTPRYLIKTRGQQVTLSCSPISGHRSVSWYQQTPGQGLQFLFEYFSETQRNKGNFPGRFSGRQFSNSRSEMNVSTLELGDSALYLCASSQDHWTSYEQYFGPGTRLTVT.